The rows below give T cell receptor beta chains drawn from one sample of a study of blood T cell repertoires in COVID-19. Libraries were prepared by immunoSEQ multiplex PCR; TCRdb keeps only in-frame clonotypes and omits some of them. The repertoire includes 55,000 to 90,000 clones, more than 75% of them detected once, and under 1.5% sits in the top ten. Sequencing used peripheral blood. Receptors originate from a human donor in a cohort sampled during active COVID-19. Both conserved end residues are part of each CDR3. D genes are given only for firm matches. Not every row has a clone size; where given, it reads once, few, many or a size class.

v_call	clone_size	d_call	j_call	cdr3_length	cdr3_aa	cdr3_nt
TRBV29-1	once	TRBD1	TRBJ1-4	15	CSVRSDRVPNEKLFF	TGCAGCGTTCGATCCGACAGGGTCCCTAATGAAAAACTGTTTTTT
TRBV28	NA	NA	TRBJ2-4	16	CASSLERPVAKNIQYF	TGTGCCAGCAGTTTAGAGCGTCCAGTAGCCAAAAACATTCAGTACTTC
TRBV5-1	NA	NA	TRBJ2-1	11	CASRQYNEQFF	TGCGCCAGCAGACAGTACAATGAGCAGTTCTTC
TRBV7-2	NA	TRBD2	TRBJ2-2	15	CASRPSGGSTGELFF	TGTGCCAGCAGGCCCTCGGGAGGATCGACCGGGGAGCTGTTTTTT
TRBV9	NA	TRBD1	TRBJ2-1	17	CASSVGQGTPSYNEQFF	TGTGCCAGCAGCGTAGGACAGGGGACCCCCTCCTACAATGAGCAGTTCTTC
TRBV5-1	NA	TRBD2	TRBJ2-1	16	CASSLEGTRFYNEQFF	TGCGCCAGCAGCTTGGAAGGGACTAGGTTCTACAATGAGCAGTTCTTC
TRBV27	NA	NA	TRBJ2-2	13	CASSLLLTGELFF	TGTGCCAGCAGTTTACTCCTCACCGGGGAGCTGTTTTTT
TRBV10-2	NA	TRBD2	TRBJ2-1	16	CASRGLAEKAYNEQFF	TGCGCCAGCAGAGGACTAGCAGAAAAAGCTTACAATGAGCAGTTCTTC
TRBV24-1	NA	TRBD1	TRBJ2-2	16	CATRGPGTGFSGELFF	TGTGCCACCAGGGGACCCGGGACAGGGTTCAGCGGGGAGCTGTTTTTT
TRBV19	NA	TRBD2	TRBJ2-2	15	CASSARAGGTGELFF	TGTGCCAGTAGTGCCCGGGCGGGAGGTACCGGGGAGCTGTTTTTT
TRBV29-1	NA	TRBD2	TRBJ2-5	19	CSVEGAGPTSRLPQETQYF	TGCAGCGTTGAAGGAGCGGGACCGACGTCCCGCCTCCCCCAAGAGACCCAGTACTTC
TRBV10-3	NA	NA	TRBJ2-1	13	CASRGGLYNEQFF	TGTGCCTCGCGCGGCGGGCTCTACAATGAGCAGTTCTTC
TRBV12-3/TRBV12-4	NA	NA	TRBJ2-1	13	CASVGLASNEQFF	TGTGCCAGCGTAGGACTGGCTTCCAATGAGCAGTTCTTC
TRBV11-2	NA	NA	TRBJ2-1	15	CASSLLAGIGNEQFF	TGTGCCAGCAGCTTATTGGCGGGAATCGGCAATGAGCAGTTCTTC
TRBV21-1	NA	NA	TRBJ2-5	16	CASSIDKQGAVETQYF	TGTGCCAGCAGCATCGATAAACAGGGGGCGGTGGAGACCCAGTACTTC
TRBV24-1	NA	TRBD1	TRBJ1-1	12	CATSDPGQGAFF	TGTGCCACCAGTGACCCGGGACAGGGAGCTTTCTTT
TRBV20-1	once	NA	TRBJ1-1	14	CSASTGGMNTEAFF	TGCAGTGCTAGTACGGGGGGGATGAACACTGAAGCTTTCTTT
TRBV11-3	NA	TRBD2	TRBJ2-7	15	CASSPRTSGFYEQYF	TGTGCCAGCAGTCCTAGGACTAGCGGTTTTTACGAGCAGTACTTC
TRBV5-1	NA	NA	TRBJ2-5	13	CASSPTTRETQYF	TGCGCCAGCAGTCCTACGACTCGGGAGACCCAGTACTTC
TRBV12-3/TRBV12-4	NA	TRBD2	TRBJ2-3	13	CASRSSGSDTQYF	TGTGCCAGCAGGAGTAGCGGGTCAGATACGCAGTATTTT
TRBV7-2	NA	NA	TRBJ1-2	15	CASSLDGQKAYGYTF	TGTGCCAGCAGCTTAGACGGACAGAAGGCCTATGGCTACACCTTC
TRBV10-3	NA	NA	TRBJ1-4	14	CAISDGPGDEKLFF	TGTGCCATCAGTGACGGACCAGGGGATGAAAAACTGTTTTTT
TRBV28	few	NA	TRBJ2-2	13	CASSWQFSGELFF	TGTGCCAGCAGTTGGCAGTTTTCCGGGGAGCTGTTTTTT
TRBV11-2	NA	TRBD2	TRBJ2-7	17	CASSTVRTSGNSYEQYF	TGTGCCAGCAGCACCGTAAGGACTAGCGGGAACTCCTACGAGCAGTACTTC
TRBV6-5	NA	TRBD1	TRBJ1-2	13	CASRGDRVYGYTF	TGTGCCAGCAGGGGGGACAGGGTCTATGGCTACACCTTC
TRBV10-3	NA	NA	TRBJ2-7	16	CAISESTKGSGYEQYF	TGTGCCATCAGTGAGTCGACCAAAGGTTCGGGCTACGAGCAGTACTTC
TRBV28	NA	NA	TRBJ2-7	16	CASSLSSTSALSSQYF	TGTGCCAGCAGTTTATCCTCTACTAGTGCTCTCTCTTCTCAGTACTTC
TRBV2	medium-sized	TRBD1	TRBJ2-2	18	CASSVTGGAYLKAGELFF	TGTGCCAGCAGTGTGACAGGGGGCGCGTACCTGAAGGCCGGGGAGCTGTTTTTT
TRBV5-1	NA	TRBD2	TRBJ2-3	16	CASSPGLAGEIDTQYF	TGCGCCAGCAGCCCCGGACTAGCGGGAGAGATAGATACGCAGTATTTT
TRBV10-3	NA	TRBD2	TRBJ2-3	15	CAISEGTSVVDTQYF	TGTGCCATCAGTGAAGGGACTAGCGTCGTAGATACGCAGTATTTT
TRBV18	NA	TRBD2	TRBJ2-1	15	CASSLGTSGYNEQFF	TGTGCCAGCTCACTCGGGACTAGCGGCTACAATGAGCAGTTCTTC
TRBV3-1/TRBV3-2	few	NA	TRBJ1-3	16	CASSQGKGKFGNTIYF	TGTGCCAGCAGCCAAGGGAAGGGGAAATTTGGAAACACCATATATTTT
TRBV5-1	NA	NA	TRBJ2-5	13	CASSEGHRETQYF	TGCGCCAGCAGCGAGGGACATCGGGAGACCCAGTACTTC
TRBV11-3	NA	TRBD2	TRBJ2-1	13	CASSYGGVVGQFF	TGTGCCAGCAGCTACGGGGGGGTTGTAGGGCAGTTCTTC
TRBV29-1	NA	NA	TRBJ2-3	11	CSVSRADTQYF	TGCAGCGTTTCCCGGGCAGATACGCAGTATTTT
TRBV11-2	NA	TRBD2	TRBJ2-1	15	CASSLGLAIGNEQFF	TGTGCCAGCAGCTTGGGACTAGCCATAGGCAATGAGCAGTTCTTC
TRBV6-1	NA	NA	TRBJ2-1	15	CASSEYRDSYNEQFF	TGTGCCAGCAGTGAATACAGGGACTCCTACAATGAGCAGTTCTTC
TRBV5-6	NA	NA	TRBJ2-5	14	CASSLETSGETQYF	TGTGCCAGCAGCTTGGAGACTAGTGGTGAGACCCAGTACTTC
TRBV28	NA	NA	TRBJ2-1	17	CASSSPGLRRSSNEQFF	TGTGCCAGCAGTTCCCCGGGACTTCGGAGGAGTTCCAATGAGCAGTTCTTC
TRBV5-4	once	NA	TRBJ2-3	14	CASSLVGGLDTQYF	TGTGCCAGCAGCTTGGTTGGAGGGCTAGATACGCAGTATTTT
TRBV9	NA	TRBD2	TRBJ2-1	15	CASSVGLAEGDEQFF	TGTGCCAGCAGCGTCGGACTAGCGGAAGGGGATGAGCAGTTCTTC
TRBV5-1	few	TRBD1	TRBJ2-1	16	CASSLSGQEAYNEQFF	TGCGCCAGCAGCTTGTCGGGACAGGAAGCCTACAATGAGCAGTTCTTC
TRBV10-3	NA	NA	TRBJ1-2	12	CAISMGDYGYTF	TGTGCCATCAGTATGGGAGACTATGGCTACACCTTC
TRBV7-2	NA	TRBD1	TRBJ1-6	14	CASSIRDRASPLHF	TGTGCCAGCAGCATCCGGGACAGGGCTTCACCCCTCCACTTT